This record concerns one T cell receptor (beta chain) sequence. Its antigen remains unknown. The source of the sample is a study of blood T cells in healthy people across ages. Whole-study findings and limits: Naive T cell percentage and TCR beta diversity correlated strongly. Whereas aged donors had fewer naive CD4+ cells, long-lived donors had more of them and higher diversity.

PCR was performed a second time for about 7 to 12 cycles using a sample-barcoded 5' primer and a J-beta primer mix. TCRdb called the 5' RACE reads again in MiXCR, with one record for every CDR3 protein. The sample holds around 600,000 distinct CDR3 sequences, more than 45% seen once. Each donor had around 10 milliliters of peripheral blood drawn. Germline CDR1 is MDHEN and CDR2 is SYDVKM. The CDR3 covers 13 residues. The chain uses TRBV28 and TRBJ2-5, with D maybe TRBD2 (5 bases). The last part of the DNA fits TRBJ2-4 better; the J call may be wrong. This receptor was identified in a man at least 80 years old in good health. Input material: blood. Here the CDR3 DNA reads TGTGCCAGCAGTTTAGGTCGGGGTTACATTCAGTACTTC. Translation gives CASSLGRGYIQYF.